The TCR beta chain under discussion was sequenced for a study of blood T cell repertoires in COVID-19. Study-wide context: The United States, Italy and Spain provided the acute and convalescent COVID-19 samples. The analysed material was cDNA or gDNA that came from T cells, B-cell-depleted T cells, or PBMCs.

The CDR3 sequence is 16 residues long. The J segment lost 0 bases and the V segment lost 10 bases, leaving 12 bases of the junction unmatched. Germline values: CDR1 ENHRY, CDR2 SYGVKD. In the authors' workflow: Scientists estimated how many nucleated cells there were by amplifying reference gene primers. The repertoire was sequenced with immunoSEQ multiplex PCR; TCRdb's copy has only in-frame clones and lacks some. V and J calls and clone size come straight from that table; D and trimming were deduced from the DNA. The data show approximately 260,000 clones, with 75% to 90% seen just once and approximately 4.6% held by the top ten.

The chain joins TRBV10-3 to TRBJ2-1, with 7 nucleotides matching TRBD2. Sequencing input: peripheral blood. The TCR was taken from a woman aged 40 to 50 who had recovered from COVID-19. The CDR3 DNA is TGTGCCACCCGGGACTACCTACCTCTCTCCTACAATGAGCAGTTCTTC. This sequence encodes CATRDYLPLSYNEQFF.